This T cell receptor (beta chain) is from a study of T cell repertoires and Cas9 in healthy adults. Study background: CD4 and CD8 compartments: SpCas9-reactive T cells profiled for potency, cytotoxicity, lineage.

Comments on this clone: Antigen specificity is unknown.

Study-level points and caveats: SpCas9-reactive regulatory T cells reportedly mitigated SpCas9-reactive effector T cells in vitro.

Assay: immunoSEQ multiplex PCR; the TCRdb copy retains only in-frame clones and omits some. The data hold tens of thousands of clones, with about 90% observed a single time. The CDR3 loop spans 18 amino acids. Trimming at V came to 0 bases and at J to 3 bases, leaving 6 bases not matched to a gene. Per the germline V gene, CDR1 is MRHNA and CDR2 is SNTAGT. The V call is TRBV6-4, the J call TRBJ1-6; 9 nucleotides agree with TRBD1. Input material: CD4+ effector T cells (CD127+, CD25-, CD137-, CD154-) from PBMCs; culture status not recorded. This clonotype was obtained from a human donor in good health. CDR3 sequence (DNA): TGTGCCAGCAGTGACTCCCCGGGACAGGGCAGCTATAATTCACCCCTCCACTTT. Its protein product is CASSDSPGQGSYNSPLHF.